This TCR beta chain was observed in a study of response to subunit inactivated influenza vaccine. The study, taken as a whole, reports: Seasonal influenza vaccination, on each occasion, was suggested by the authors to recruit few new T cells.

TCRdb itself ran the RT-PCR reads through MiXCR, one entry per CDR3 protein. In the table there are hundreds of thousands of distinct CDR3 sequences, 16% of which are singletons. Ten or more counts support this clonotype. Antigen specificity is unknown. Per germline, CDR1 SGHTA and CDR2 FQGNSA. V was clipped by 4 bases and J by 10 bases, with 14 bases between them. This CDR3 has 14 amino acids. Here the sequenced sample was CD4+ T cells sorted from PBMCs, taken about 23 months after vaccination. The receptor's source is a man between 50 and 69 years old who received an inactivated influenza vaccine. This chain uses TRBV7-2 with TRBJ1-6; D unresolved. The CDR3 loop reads CASSSFRVESPLHF. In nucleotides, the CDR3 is TGTGCCAGCAGCTCCTTTAGGGTAGAGTCACCCCTCCACTTT.